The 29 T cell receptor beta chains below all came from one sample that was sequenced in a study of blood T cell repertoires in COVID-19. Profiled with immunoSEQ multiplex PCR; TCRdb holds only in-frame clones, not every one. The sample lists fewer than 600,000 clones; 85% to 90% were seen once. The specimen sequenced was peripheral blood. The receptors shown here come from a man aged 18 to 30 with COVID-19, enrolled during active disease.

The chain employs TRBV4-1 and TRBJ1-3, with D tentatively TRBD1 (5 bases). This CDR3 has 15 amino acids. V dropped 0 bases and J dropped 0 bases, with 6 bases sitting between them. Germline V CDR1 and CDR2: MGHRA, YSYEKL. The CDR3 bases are TGCGCCAGCAGCCAAGAGACAGTCTCTGGAAACACCATATATTTT. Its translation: CASSQETVSGNTIYF.

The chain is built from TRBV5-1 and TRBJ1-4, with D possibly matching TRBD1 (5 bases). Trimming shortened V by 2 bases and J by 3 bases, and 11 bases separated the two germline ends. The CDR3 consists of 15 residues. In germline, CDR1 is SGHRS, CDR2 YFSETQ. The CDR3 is CASSFLGQPNEKLFF. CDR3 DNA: TGCGCCAGCAGCTTTCTCGGACAACCTAATGAAAAACTGTTTTTT.

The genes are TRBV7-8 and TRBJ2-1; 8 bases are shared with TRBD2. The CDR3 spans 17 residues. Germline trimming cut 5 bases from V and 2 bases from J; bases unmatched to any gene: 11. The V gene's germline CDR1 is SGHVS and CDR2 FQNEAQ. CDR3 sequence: CASSPRSSGSPYNEQFF. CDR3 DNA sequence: TGTGCCAGCAGCCCAAGGTCAAGCGGGAGCCCCTACAATGAGCAGTTCTTC.

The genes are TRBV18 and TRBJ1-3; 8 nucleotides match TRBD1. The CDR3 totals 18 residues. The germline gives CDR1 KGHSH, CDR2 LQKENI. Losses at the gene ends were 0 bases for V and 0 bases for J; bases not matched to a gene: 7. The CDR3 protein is CASSPPPGGLPSGNTIYF. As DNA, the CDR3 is TGTGCCAGCTCACCACCTCCAGGGGGCCTACCCTCTGGAAACACCATATATTTT.

CDR3 sequence reads: CASSPQTFGEQYF. The CDR3 nucleotides read TGTGCCAGCAGCCCCCAGACATTCGGCGAGCAGTACTTC. The chain couples TRBV11-2 to TRBJ2-7; D ambiguous. The CDR3 contains 13 residues. CDR1 is SGHAT, CDR2 FQNNGV, per germline. Trimming shortened V by 5 bases and J by 6 bases, and 14 bases separated the two germline ends.

CDR3 sequence reads: CASSALMGTSYEQYF. The DNA for the CDR3 is TGCGCCAGCAGCGCCCTGATGGGGACTTCCTACGAGCAGTACTTC. The gene calls are TRBV5-1 and TRBJ2-7; TRBD2 is a possible D gene (6 bases). This CDR3 contains 15 residues. CDR1 and CDR2 (germline): SGHRS, YFSETQ. V lost 4 bases and J lost 1, with 15 bases in between.

In nucleotides, the CDR3 is TGTGCCAGCAGCCTGAGGACTAGCGGGAGCTACGAGCAGTACTTC. Amino acid sequence: CASSLRTSGSYEQYF. The chain uses TRBV13 and TRBJ2-7, with TRBD2 identical over 13 bases. There are 15 residues in the CDR3. CDR1 and CDR2 from the germline V gene are PRHDT and FYEKMQ (reference sequence). V shed 5 bases, J shed 3 bases, and the junction held 4 bases outside the gene matches.

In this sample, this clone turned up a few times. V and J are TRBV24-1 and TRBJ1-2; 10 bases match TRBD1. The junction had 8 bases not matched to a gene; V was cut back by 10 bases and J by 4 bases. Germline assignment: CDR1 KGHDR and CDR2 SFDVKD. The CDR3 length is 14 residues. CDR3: CATSGQGRSYGYTF. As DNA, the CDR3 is TGTGCCACATCGGGACAGGGGCGCTCCTATGGCTACACCTTC.

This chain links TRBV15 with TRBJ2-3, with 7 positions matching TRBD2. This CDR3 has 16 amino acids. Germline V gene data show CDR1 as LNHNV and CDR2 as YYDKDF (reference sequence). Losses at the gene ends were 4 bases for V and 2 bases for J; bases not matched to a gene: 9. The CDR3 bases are TGTGCCACCAGCACAGCCCGGGACTACCCCACAGATACGCAGTATTTT. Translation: CATSTARDYPTDTQYF.

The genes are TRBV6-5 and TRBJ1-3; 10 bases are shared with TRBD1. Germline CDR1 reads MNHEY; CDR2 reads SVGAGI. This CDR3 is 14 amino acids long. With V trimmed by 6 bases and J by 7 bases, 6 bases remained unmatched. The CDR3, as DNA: TGTGCCAGCAGCGTCCGACAGGGGGCGAACACCATATATTTT. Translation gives CASSVRQGANTIYF.

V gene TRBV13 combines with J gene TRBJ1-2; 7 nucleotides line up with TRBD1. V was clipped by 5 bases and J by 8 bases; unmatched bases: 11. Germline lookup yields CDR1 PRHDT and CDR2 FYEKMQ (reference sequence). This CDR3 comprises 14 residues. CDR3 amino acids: CASSQIGQAVGYTF. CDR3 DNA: TGTGCCAGCAGCCAAATCGGACAGGCGGTCGGCTACACCTTC. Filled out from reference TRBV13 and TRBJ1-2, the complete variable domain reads AAGVIQSPRHLIKEKRETATLKCYPIPRHDTVYWYQQGPGQDPQFLISFYEKMQSDKGSIPDRFSAQQFSDYHSELNMSSLELGDSALYFCASSQIGQAVGYTFGSGTRLTVV.

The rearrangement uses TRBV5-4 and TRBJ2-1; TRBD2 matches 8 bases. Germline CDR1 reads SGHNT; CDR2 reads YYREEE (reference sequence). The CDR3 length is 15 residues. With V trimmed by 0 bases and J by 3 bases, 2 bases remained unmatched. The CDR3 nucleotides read TGTGCCAGCAGCTTGGAAGCGGGAGACTACAATGAGCAGTTCTTC. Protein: CASSLEAGDYNEQFF.

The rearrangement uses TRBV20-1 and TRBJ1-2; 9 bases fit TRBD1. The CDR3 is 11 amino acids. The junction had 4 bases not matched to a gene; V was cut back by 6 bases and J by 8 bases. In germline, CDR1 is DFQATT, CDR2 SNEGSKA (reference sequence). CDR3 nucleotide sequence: TGCAGTGCCCTCGACAGGGGGGGCTACACCTTC. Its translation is CSALDRGGYTF.

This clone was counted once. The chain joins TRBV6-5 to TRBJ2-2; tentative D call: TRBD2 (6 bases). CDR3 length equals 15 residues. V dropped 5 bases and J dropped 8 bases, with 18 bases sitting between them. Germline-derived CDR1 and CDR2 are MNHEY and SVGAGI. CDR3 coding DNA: TGTGCCAGCAGTCCTCGACTGGACTACCCGGGGGAGCTGTTTTTT. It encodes CASSPRLDYPGELFF.

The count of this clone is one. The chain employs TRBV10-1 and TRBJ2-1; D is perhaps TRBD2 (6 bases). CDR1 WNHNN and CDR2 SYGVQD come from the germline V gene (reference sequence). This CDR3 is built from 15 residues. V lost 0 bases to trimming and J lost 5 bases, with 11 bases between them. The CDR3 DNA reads TGCGCCAGCAGTGAGTCCAGACTAGACGACAATGAGCAGTTCTTC. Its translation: CASSESRLDDNEQFF.

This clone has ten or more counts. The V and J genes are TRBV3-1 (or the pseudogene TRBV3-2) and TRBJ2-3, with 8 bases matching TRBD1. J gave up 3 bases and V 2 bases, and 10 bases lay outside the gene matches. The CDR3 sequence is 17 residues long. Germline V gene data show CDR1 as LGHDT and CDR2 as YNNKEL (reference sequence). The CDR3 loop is CASSQTRTGTTTDTQYF. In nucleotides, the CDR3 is TGTGCCAGCAGCCAAACGAGGACAGGGACGACGACAGATACGCAGTATTTT.

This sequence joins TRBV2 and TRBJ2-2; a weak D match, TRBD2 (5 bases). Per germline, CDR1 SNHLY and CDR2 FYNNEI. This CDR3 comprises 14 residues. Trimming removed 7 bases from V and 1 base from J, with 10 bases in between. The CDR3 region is CASNTGLNTGELFF. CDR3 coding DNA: TGTGCCAGCAACACGGGATTGAACACCGGGGAGCTGTTTTTT.

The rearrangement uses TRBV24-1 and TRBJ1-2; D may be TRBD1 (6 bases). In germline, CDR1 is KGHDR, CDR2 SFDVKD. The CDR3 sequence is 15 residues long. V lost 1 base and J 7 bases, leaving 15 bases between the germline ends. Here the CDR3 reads CATSDFAGASGGYTF. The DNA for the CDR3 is TGTGCCACCAGTGATTTCGCAGGGGCCTCGGGTGGCTACACCTTC.

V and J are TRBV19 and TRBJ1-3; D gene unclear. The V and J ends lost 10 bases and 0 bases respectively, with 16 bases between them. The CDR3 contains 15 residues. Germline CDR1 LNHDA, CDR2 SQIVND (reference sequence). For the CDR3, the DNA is TGTGCCACCTGGGCCCCTCTTCCCTCTGGAAACACCATATATTTT. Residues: CATWAPLPSGNTIYF.

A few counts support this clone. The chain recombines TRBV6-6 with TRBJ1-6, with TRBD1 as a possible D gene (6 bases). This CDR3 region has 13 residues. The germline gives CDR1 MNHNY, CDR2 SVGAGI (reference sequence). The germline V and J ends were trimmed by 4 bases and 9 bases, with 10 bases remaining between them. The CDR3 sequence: CASSSLQGSPLHF. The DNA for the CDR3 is TGTGCCAGCAGTTCCCTACAGGGTTCACCCCTCCACTTT.

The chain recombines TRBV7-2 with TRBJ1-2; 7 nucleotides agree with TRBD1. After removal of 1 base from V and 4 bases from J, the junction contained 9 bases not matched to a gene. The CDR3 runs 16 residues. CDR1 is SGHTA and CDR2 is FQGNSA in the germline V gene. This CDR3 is CASSLGAGGGSYGYTF. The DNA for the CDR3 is TGTGCCAGCAGCTTAGGGGCAGGGGGTGGCTCCTATGGCTACACCTTC.

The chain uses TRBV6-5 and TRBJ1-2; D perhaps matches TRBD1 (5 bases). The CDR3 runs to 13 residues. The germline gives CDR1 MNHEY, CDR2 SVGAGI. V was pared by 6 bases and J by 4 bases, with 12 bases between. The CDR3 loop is CASSSGTFYGYTF. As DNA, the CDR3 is TGTGCCAGCAGCTCCGGGACTTTCTATGGCTACACCTTC.

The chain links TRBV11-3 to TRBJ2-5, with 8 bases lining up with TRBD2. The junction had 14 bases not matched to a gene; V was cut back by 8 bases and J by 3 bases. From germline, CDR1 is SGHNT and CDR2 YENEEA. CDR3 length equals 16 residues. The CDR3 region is CASRLGVGAGEETQYF. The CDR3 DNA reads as TGTGCCAGCCGACTAGGGGTGGGAGCGGGAGAAGAGACCCAGTACTTC.

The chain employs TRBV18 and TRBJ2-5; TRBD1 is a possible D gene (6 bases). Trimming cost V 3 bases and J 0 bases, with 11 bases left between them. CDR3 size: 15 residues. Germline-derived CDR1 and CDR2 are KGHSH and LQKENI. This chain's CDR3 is CASSPQTGYQETQYF. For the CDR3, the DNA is TGTGCCAGCTCACCCCAAACAGGGTACCAAGAGACCCAGTACTTC.

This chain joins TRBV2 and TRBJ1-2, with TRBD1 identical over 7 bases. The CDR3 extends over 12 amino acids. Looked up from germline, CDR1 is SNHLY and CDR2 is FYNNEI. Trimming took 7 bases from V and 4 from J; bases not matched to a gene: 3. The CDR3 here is CASNAGGYGYTF. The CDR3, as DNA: TGTGCCAGCAATGCAGGGGGCTATGGCTACACCTTC.

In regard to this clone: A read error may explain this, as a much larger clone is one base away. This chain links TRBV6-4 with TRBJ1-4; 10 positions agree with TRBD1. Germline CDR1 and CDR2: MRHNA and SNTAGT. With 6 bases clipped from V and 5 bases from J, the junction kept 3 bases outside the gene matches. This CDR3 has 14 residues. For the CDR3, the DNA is TGTGCCAGCAGGGGGACAGGGGTGAATGAAAAACTGTTTTTT. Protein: CASRGTGVNEKLFF.

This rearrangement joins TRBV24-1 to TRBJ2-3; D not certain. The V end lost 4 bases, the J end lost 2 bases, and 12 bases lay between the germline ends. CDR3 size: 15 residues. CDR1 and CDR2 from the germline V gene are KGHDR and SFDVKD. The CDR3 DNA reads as TGTGCCACCAGTGACCCCCGGGTTACCACAGATACGCAGTATTTT. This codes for CATSDPRVTTDTQYF.

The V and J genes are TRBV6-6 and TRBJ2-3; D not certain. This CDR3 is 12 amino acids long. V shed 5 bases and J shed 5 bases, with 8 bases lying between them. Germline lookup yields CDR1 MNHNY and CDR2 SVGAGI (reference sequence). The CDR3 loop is CASSPDIDTQYF. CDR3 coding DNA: TGTGCCAGCAGTCCAGACATAGATACGCAGTATTTT.

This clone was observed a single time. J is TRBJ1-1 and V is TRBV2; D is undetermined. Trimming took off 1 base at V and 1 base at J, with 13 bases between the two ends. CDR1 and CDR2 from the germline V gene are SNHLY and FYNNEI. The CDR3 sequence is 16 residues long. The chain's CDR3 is CASSEDWWAANTEAFF. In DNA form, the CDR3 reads TGTGCCAGCAGTGAAGACTGGTGGGCCGCGAACACTGAAGCTTTCTTT. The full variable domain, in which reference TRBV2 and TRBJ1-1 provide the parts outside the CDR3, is EPEVTQTPSHQVTQMGQEVILRCVPISNHLYFYWYRQILGQKVEFLVSFYNNEISEKSEIFDDQFSVERPDGSNFTLKIRSTKLEDSAMYFCASSEDWWAANTEAFFGQGTRLTVV.